These 24 T cell receptor beta chains originate from one sample sequenced in a study of beta chain features in type 1 diabetes. Study conclusions and caveats: There was a moderate but significant shortening of TCRB CDR3s in all four CD4+ subsets of Type 1 diabetes patients.

Every isolated RNA sample was fully reverse transcribed, so sequencing captured expressed TCRB transcripts. Profiled with immunoSEQ multiplex PCR; TCRdb holds only in-frame clones, not every one. The sample carries nearly 700,000 clones, roughly 12% recorded once. These receptors have no known antigen. The sample consisted of naive CD4+ T cells from blood. All receptors come from a man aged 18 to 30 with type 1 diabetes.

This clone was recorded a few times. V gene TRBV5-6 combines with J gene TRBJ2-1, with 7 bases lining up with TRBD2. CDR1 is SGHDT, CDR2 YYEEEE, per germline. The CDR3 is made up of 16 amino acids. After removal of 1 base from V and 7 bases from J, the junction contained 11 bases not matched to a gene. DNA for the CDR3: TGTGCCAGCAGCTTGCTGAGCGGGGCCTCAGGAAATGAGCAGTTCTTC. This sequence encodes CASSLLSGASGNEQFF. The full variable domain, rest sourced from reference TRBV5-6 and TRBJ2-1, is DAGVTQSPTHLIKTRGQQVTLRCSPKSGHDTVSWYQQALGQGPQFIFQYYEEEERQRGNFPDRFSGHQFPNYSSELNVNALLLGDSALYLCASSLLSGASGNEQFFGPGTRLTVL.

The sample holds a few counts of this clone. This chain joins TRBV7-9 and TRBJ1-2; D is undetermined. The ends were cut back, 5 bases at V and 2 bases at J, with 15 bases in the middle. Germline assignment: CDR1 SEHNR and CDR2 FQNEAQ (reference sequence). This CDR3 contains 15 residues. CDR3 protein: CASSSPRVSNYGYTF. The DNA of the CDR3 is TGTGCCAGCAGCAGTCCCCGGGTTTCCAACTATGGCTACACCTTC.

This clone was seen a handful of times. The CDR3 loop is CASSLGGSQGNYGYTF. As DNA, the CDR3 is TGTGCCAGCAGTTTAGGGGGGTCTCAGGGCAACTATGGCTACACCTTC. The rearrangement links TRBV27 to TRBJ1-2, with D possibly matching TRBD1 (5 bases). The V end lost 2 bases, the J end lost 2 bases, and 15 bases lay between the germline ends. The CDR3 is 16 amino acids. Germline values: CDR1 MNHEY, CDR2 SMNVEV (reference sequence).

This clone was observed a handful of times. This sequence joins TRBV7-8 and TRBJ2-3; 8 bases agree with TRBD2. The J segment lost 2 bases and the V segment lost 5 bases, leaving 9 bases of the junction unmatched. Germline CDR1 SGHVS, CDR2 FQNEAQ. The CDR3 is made up of 16 amino acids. The CDR3 spells CASSPFGRGATDTQYF. The CDR3 DNA follows: TGTGCCAGCAGCCCCTTTGGGCGGGGGGCCACAGATACGCAGTATTTT.

This clone has ten or more counts. Distinct nucleotide sequences in the sample also encode this CDR3. This rearrangement joins TRBV30 to TRBJ2-7, with D unresolved. Trimming left V 1 base short and J 1 base short, with 2 bases between. Germline-derived CDR1 and CDR2 are GTSNPN and SVGIG (reference sequence). The CDR3 extends over 11 amino acids. The CDR3, as DNA: TGTGCCTGGAGTGGGTCCTACGAGCAGTACTTC. This sequence encodes CAWSGSYEQYF.

The sample holds a few counts of this clone. Other nucleotide sequences in the sample specify the same CDR3. The rearrangement links TRBV5-1 to TRBJ2-5; D might be TRBD1 (5 bases). CDR1 is SGHRS and CDR2 is YFSETQ in the germline V gene. CDR3 length: 14 amino acids. The V end was cut by 0 bases, the J end by 2 bases, with 8 bases between. For the CDR3, the DNA is TGCGCCAGCAGCTTGGAGGGGCGTCAAGAGACCCAGTACTTC. It translates to CASSLEGRQETQYF.

This clone was recorded a few times. J is TRBJ2-7 and V is TRBV5-4; weak D call: TRBD1 (6 bases). With 1 base removed from V and 2 bases from J, the gap between germline ends came to 10 bases. Germline CDR1 and CDR2: SGHNT and YYREEE (reference sequence). This CDR3 contains 14 residues. The CDR3 nucleotides read TGTGCCAGCAGCTTGACAGGGAAAACCTACGAGCAGTACTTC. Protein: CASSLTGKTYEQYF.

The V and J genes are TRBV30 and TRBJ2-7; D may be TRBD1 (5 bases). Trimming shortened V by 4 bases and J by 3 bases, and 19 bases separated the two germline ends. CDR1 is GTSNPN, CDR2 SVGIG, per germline (reference sequence). The CDR3 is 15 residues long. The CDR3: CAWIDRHRLGYEQYF. CDR3 sequence (DNA): TGTGCCTGGATAGATCGTCACAGGTTAGGCTACGAGCAGTACTTC.

A few counts support this clone. V gene TRBV2 combines with J gene TRBJ2-1; the D gene is possibly TRBD2 (7 bases). The CDR3 consists of 16 residues. CDR1 is SNHLY, CDR2 FYNNEI, per germline. Trimming left V 7 bases short and J 0 bases short, with 16 bases between. CDR3 in DNA: TGTGCCAGCACCGGGGCGGGGGCTAGCTCCTACAATGAGCAGTTCTTC. Residues: CASTGAGASSYNEQFF.

The chain couples TRBV7-3 to TRBJ2-3; a possible D gene is TRBD2 (6 bases). The length of the CDR3 is 14 residues. Trimming left V 2 bases short and J 4 bases short, with 10 bases between. Germline CDR1 and CDR2: SGHTA and FQGTGA. CDR3 residues: CASSLAGWSDTQYF. As DNA, the CDR3 is TGTGCCAGCAGCTTAGCGGGGTGGTCAGATACGCAGTATTTT.

V and J are TRBV6-5 and TRBJ1-1; unclear D gene. This CDR3 comprises 14 residues. Trimming cost V 3 bases and J 1 base, with 9 bases left between them. CDR1 MNHEY and CDR2 SVGAGI come from the germline V gene. CDR3: CASSYQTRNTEAFF. For the CDR3, the DNA is TGTGCCAGCAGTTATCAGACACGGAACACTGAAGCTTTCTTT.

The chain links TRBV28 to TRBJ2-7, with TRBD2 identical over 9 bases. The CDR3 is 16 residues long. Trimming cost V 8 bases and J 0 bases; bases outside gene matches: 11. The germline V gene has CDR1 MDHEN and CDR2 SYDVKM. CDR3 residues: CASRRGASGASYEQYF. The DNA of the CDR3 is TGTGCCAGCCGCCGCGGGGCTAGCGGGGCCTCCTACGAGCAGTACTTC.

This clone has just a few counts. This chain connects TRBV30 to TRBJ2-3, with 8 nucleotides matching TRBD1. The CDR3 covers 13 residues. Germline loops: CDR1 GTSNPN, CDR2 SVGIG (reference sequence). The CDR3, as DNA: TGTGCTCAGGGGGCGGGGTTCACAGATACGCAGTATTTT. It codes for CAQGAGFTDTQYF.

This clone was observed a few times. CDR3 protein: CSGRRTSGQETQYF. CDR3 nucleotides: TGCAGCGGAAGAAGGACTAGCGGCCAAGAGACCCAGTACTTC. The gene calls are TRBV29-1 and TRBJ2-5; the match to TRBD2 covers 10 bases. Germline CDR1 and CDR2: SQVTM and ANQGSEA. The CDR3 loop spans 14 amino acids. Trimming at V came to 7 bases and at J to 1 base, leaving 6 bases not matched to a gene.

V usage is TRBV7-9 and J usage is TRBJ1-6, with TRBD1 as a possible D gene (5 bases). Germline CDR1 reads SEHNR; CDR2 reads FQNEAQ (reference sequence). The CDR3 sequence is 14 residues long. V was cut by 4 bases and J by 8 bases, with 12 bases left in between. The CDR3 DNA reads TGTGCCAGCAGCTCCTCGGGGGAGTATTCACCCCTCCACTTT. Residues: CASSSSGEYSPLHF.

The chain has TRBV30 and TRBJ1-1, with D possibly matching TRBD1 (6 bases). The CDR3 covers 11 residues. V was trimmed by 3 bases and J by 11 bases, leaving 13 bases between them. The germline V gene has CDR1 GTSNPN and CDR2 SVGIG (reference sequence). In nucleotides, the CDR3 is TGTGCCTGGAGCCATCATGACAGGGCTTTCTTT. This codes for CAWSHHDRAFF.

A few counts support this clone. The sample holds other DNA sequences that translate to the same CDR3. The chain recombines TRBV19 with TRBJ1-1; no reliable D call. The CDR3 totals 14 residues. Trimming pared 7 bases from V and 1 base from J, leaving 13 bases between. The germline CDR1 and CDR2 sequences are LNHDA and SQIVND (reference sequence). The CDR3 is CASTPRTGNTEAFF. The DNA for the CDR3 is TGTGCCAGTACTCCTAGGACGGGGAACACTGAAGCTTTCTTT. Drawing the rest from reference TRBV19 and TRBJ1-1, the complete variable domain is DGGITQSPKYLFRKEGQNVTLSCEQNLNHDAMYWYRQDPGQGLRLIYYSQIVNDFQKGDIAEGYSVSREKKESFPLTVTSAQKNPTAFYLCASTPRTGNTEAFFGQGTRLTVV.

The chain recombines TRBV5-4 with TRBJ2-5, with D tentatively TRBD1 (6 bases). CDR3 length equals 17 residues. Germline CDR1 SGHNT, CDR2 YYREEE (reference sequence). The V end was cut by 2 bases, the J end by 4 bases, with 21 bases between. CDR3 loop: CASSFPTGQELGETQYF. DNA for the CDR3: TGTGCCAGCAGCTTTCCCACGGGACAAGAGTTGGGAGAGACCCAGTACTTC.

This clone was counted between two and nine times. This chain connects TRBV21-1 to TRBJ2-1; TRBD1 is taken as the D call from the table, unchecked against the DNA. TRBV21-1 corresponds to a pseudogene. The CDR3 length is 16 residues. CDR3 protein: CASSNRDRGSYNEQFF. DNA for the CDR3: TGTGCCAGCAGTAACCGGGACAGGGGTTCCTACAATGAGCAGTTCTTC.

The chain uses TRBV30 and TRBJ2-1; 10 bases match TRBD2. After removal of 3 bases from V and 14 bases from J, the junction contained 13 bases not matched to a gene. The length of the CDR3 is 14 residues. The germline CDR1 and CDR2 sequences are GTSNPN and SVGIG (reference sequence). The CDR3 DNA reads as TGTGCCTGGAGCAGAGAGACTAGCGGGTCCCGAGAGTTCTTC. It specifies CAWSRETSGSREFF.

This clone was detected a few times. The chain couples TRBV5-1 to TRBJ2-6; 11 nucleotides line up with TRBD1. This CDR3 has 19 amino acids. Germline V gives CDR1 SGHRS, CDR2 YFSETQ. V trimming: 0 bases; J trimming: 0 bases; junction bases outside the gene matches: 5. This CDR3 reads CASSLGGTGGYSGANVLTF. CDR3 DNA: TGCGCCAGCAGCTTGGGAGGGACAGGGGGTTACTCTGGGGCCAACGTCCTGACTTTC. Based on the CDR3 plus reference TRBV5-1 and TRBJ2-6, the full variable domain is KAGVTQTPRYLIKTRGQQVTLSCSPISGHRSVSWYQQTPGQGLQFLFEYFSETQRNKGNFPGRFSGRQFSNSRSEMNVSTLELGDSALYLCASSLGGTGGYSGANVLTFGAGSRLTVL.

This clone was seen a few times. This chain joins TRBV28 and TRBJ2-7; D gene uncertain. CDR1 is MDHEN and CDR2 is SYDVKM in the germline V gene. This CDR3 has 14 residues. Trimming removed 2 bases from V and 1 base from J, with 9 bases in between. The chain's CDR3 is CASSLPKGSYEQYF. The CDR3 DNA reads as TGTGCCAGCAGTTTACCTAAGGGTTCCTACGAGCAGTACTTC.

This rearrangement joins TRBV28 to TRBJ2-1; perhaps TRBD2 as D (7 bases). Trimming cost V 7 bases and J 5 bases, with 18 bases left between them. In germline, CDR1 is MDHEN, CDR2 SYDVKM. The CDR3 covers 15 residues. CDR3 loop: CASTPTGRGNNEQFF. The CDR3 DNA reads TGTGCCAGCACTCCCACAGGGAGGGGGAACAATGAGCAGTTCTTC. Complete variable domain (other parts from reference TRBV28 and TRBJ2-1): DVKVTQSSRYLVKRTGEKVFLECVQDMDHENMFWYRQDPGLGLRLIYFSYDVKMKEKGDIPEGYSVSREKKERFSLILESASTNQTSMYLCASTPTGRGNNEQFFGPGTRLTVL.

This clone was counted between two and nine times. The chain couples TRBV5-1 to TRBJ2-1; no definite D call. V gave up 6 bases and J gave up 1 base, with 8 bases separating them. The germline CDR1 and CDR2 sequences are SGHRS and YFSETQ. The CDR3 spans 13 residues. CDR3 in amino acids: CASMGDSYNEQFF. CDR3 nucleotide sequence: TGCGCCAGCATGGGCGATTCCTACAATGAGCAGTTCTTC.